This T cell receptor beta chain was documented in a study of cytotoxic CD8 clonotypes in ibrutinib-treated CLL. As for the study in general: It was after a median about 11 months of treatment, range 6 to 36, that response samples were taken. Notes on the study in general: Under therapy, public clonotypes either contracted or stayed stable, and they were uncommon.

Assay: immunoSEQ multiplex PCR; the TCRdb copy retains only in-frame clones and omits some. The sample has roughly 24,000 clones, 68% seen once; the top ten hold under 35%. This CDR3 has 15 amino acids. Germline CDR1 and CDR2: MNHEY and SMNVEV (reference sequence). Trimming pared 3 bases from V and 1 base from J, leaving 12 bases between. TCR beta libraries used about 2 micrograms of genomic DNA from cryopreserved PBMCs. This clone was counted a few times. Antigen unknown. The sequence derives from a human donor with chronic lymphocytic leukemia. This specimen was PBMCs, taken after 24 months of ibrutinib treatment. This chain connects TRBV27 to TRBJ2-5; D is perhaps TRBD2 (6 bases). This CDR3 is CASSFGGALQETQYF. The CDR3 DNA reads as TGTGCCAGCAGTTTCGGGGGAGCCCTCCAAGAGACCCAGTACTTC.